The rows below give T cell receptor beta chains drawn from one sample of a study of blood T cell repertoires in COVID-19. The assay was immunoSEQ multiplex PCR, and TCRdb's table has in-frame clones only and misses some. Of around 250,000 clones in the sample, around 82% were seen once. The sample consisted of peripheral blood. These TCRs come from a woman aged 18-29 years with acute or convalescent COVID-19. CDR3s include the opening cysteine and the closing phenylalanine or tryptophan. Each record gives: CDR3 protein, CDR3 DNA, clone size, J gene, V gene, D gene. The D gene is left open where the match is weak. Clone size is given for some rows only: seen once, a few or many times, or a class if the clone is expanded.

CASSQPNRVANYGYTF | TGTGCCAGCAGCCAACCTAACAGGGTAGCTAACTATGGCTACACCTTC | . | TRBJ1-2 | TRBV11-2 | .
CASSVGGNTIYF | TGTGCCAGCAGTGTCGGTGGAAACACCATATATTTT | . | TRBJ1-3 | TRBV2 | .
CASSQEGAASYEQYF | TGTGCCAGCAGCCAAGAAGGGGCAGCCTCCTACGAGCAGTACTTC | . | TRBJ2-7 | TRBV14 | .
CASSQRLGSGNNEQFF | TGCGCCAGCAGCCAGCGACTAGGCTCCGGCAACAATGAGCAGTTCTTC | few | TRBJ2-1 | TRBV4-3 | .
CASSGLTSEDVQFF | TGTGCCAGCAGCGGACTGACTAGCGAGGACGTGCAGTTCTTC | . | TRBJ2-1 | TRBV9 | TRBD2
CARTSGRENEQFF | TGTGCCAGGACTAGCGGGAGGGAAAATGAGCAGTTCTTC | few | TRBJ2-1 | TRBV3-1/TRBV3-2 | TRBD2
CASRAGTSGSYEQYF | TGTGCCAGCAGAGCCGGGACTAGCGGATCCTACGAGCAGTACTTC | . | TRBJ2-7 | TRBV2 | TRBD2
CASSFLLAGTWEQFF | TGTGCCAGCAGCTTTTTGCTAGCGGGGACCTGGGAGCAGTTCTTC | . | TRBJ2-1 | TRBV7-8 | TRBD2
CASSPQGAQPQHF | TGTGCCAGCTCACCACAGGGGGCTCAGCCCCAGCATTTT | once | TRBJ1-5 | TRBV18 | TRBD1
CASSLRTGPGNTIYF | TGTGCCAGCAGCTTAAGGACAGGGCCTGGAAACACCATATATTTT | . | TRBJ1-3 | TRBV7-8 | TRBD1
CASSEGQITGANVLTF | TGTGCCAGCTCAGAGGGACAGATCACTGGGGCCAACGTCCTGACTTTC | few | TRBJ2-6 | TRBV18 | TRBD1
CASSRGQGVANEQFF | TGTGCCAGCAGCCGTGGACAGGGTGTCGCCAATGAGCAGTTCTTC | . | TRBJ2-1 | TRBV3-1/TRBV3-2 | TRBD1
CASSTGQTIYEQYF | TGTGCCAGCAGTACGGGACAGACTATCTACGAGCAGTACTTC | . | TRBJ2-7 | TRBV6-5 | TRBD1
CASSLGPGTVAREQYF | TGTGCCAGCAGCTTAGGTCCTGGGACTGTGGCTCGGGAGCAGTACTTC | . | TRBJ2-7 | TRBV11-2 | .
CASMVAGGHEQYF | TGTGCCAGCATGGTGGCGGGAGGCCACGAGCAGTACTTC | . | TRBJ2-7 | TRBV6-5 | TRBD2
CASSLFPRQGVYNEQFF | TGTGCCAGCAGTTTATTCCCCAGACAGGGGGTCTACAATGAGCAGTTCTTC | . | TRBJ2-1 | TRBV28 | TRBD1
CASSLGLAGVVGFTDTQYF | TGCGCCAGCAGCTTGGGACTAGCGGGAGTGGTGGGCTTTACAGATACGCAGTATTTT | once | TRBJ2-3 | TRBV5-1 | TRBD2
CASTDAGGYGYTF | TGTGCCAGCACCGACGCGGGGGGCTATGGCTACACCTTC | . | TRBJ1-2 | TRBV12-3/TRBV12-4 | .
CAYHSAGSLAGNYEQYF | TGTGCCTACCATTCGGCAGGGTCACTAGCGGGGAACTACGAGCAGTACTTC | . | TRBJ2-7 | TRBV2 | TRBD2
CASRGTSGRGAKNIQYF | TGTGCCAGCAGGGGGACTAGCGGGAGAGGGGCCAAAAACATTCAGTACTTC | . | TRBJ2-4 | TRBV2 | TRBD2
CASSLASGSTTDTQYF | TGCGCCAGCAGCTTGGCTAGCGGGAGTACCACAGATACGCAGTATTTT | . | TRBJ2-3 | TRBV5-1 | TRBD2
CASSQTGGHSYNSPLHF | TGTGCCAGCAGTCAGACAGGGGGTCACTCCTATAATTCACCCCTCCACTTT | . | TRBJ1-6 | TRBV6-6 | TRBD1
CASRLAGKNTGELFF | TGTGCCAGCAGGTTAGCGGGAAAGAACACCGGGGAGCTGTTTTTT | . | TRBJ2-2 | TRBV2 | TRBD2
CASRTGTGRMNTEAFF | TGTGCCAGCAGGACTGGGACAGGACGAATGAACACTGAAGCTTTCTTT | . | TRBJ1-1 | TRBV27 | TRBD1
CASSADTGYDEQFF | TGTGCCAGCAGCGCCGATACAGGGTACGATGAGCAGTTCTTC | . | TRBJ2-1 | TRBV9 | .
CASSPQGASYGYTF | TGTGCCAGCTCACCACAGGGGGCCAGCTATGGCTACACCTTC | . | TRBJ1-2 | TRBV18 | TRBD1
CATSTYRGAYNSPLHF | TGTGCCACCAGCACCTACAGGGGGGCCTATAATTCACCCCTCCACTTT | . | TRBJ1-6 | TRBV15 | TRBD1
CASSLVELRRDTQYF | TGTGCCAGCAGCTTGGTAGAGCTTAGGAGAGATACGCAGTATTTT | . | TRBJ2-3 | TRBV5-8 | .
CASSLFMNTEAFF | TGTGCCAGCAGTCTCTTTATGAACACTGAAGCTTTCTTT | . | TRBJ1-1 | TRBV28 | .
CASTRLAGASGELFF | TGTGCCAGCACACGACTAGCGGGAGCTTCCGGGGAGCTGTTTTTT | . | TRBJ2-2 | TRBV7-9 | TRBD2
CASSLVGDWQYNEQFF | TGTGCCAGCAGCTTGGTGGGGGACTGGCAATACAATGAGCAGTTCTTC | . | TRBJ2-1 | TRBV5-6 | .
CASSFRQGYGYTF | TGTGCCAGCAGTTTCCGACAGGGGTATGGCTACACCTTC | . | TRBJ1-2 | TRBV12-3/TRBV12-4 | TRBD1
CASSKGLAGDQTQYF | TGTGCCAGCAGCAAAGGACTAGCGGGAGATCAGACCCAGTACTTC | . | TRBJ2-5 | TRBV5-6 | TRBD2
CASSFRDTDTQYF | TGTGCCAGCAGTTTCCGAGACACAGATACGCAGTATTTT | . | TRBJ2-3 | TRBV28 | .
CASSLGPSGEETQYF | TGTGCCAGCAGCTTAGGCCCTAGCGGTGAAGAGACCCAGTACTTC | . | TRBJ2-5 | TRBV13 | TRBD2
CASSLLSGGAYNEQFF | TGTGCCAGCAGCTTGCTTAGCGGGGGAGCCTACAATGAGCAGTTCTTC | . | TRBJ2-1 | TRBV5-5 | TRBD2
CASSYFHSGGGYEQYF | TGTGCCAGCAGTTACTTTCATAGCGGGGGGGGCTACGAGCAGTACTTC | . | TRBJ2-7 | TRBV6-5 | TRBD2
CAWRGQGINYGYTF | TGTGCCTGGCGAGGACAGGGAATCAACTATGGCTACACCTTC | . | TRBJ1-2 | TRBV30 | TRBD1
CASRRSRGTGTYGYTF | TGTGCCAGCAGGAGGAGTCGAGGGACAGGGACCTATGGCTACACCTTC | . | TRBJ1-2 | TRBV25-1 | TRBD1
CASSPGTVRAFF | TGTGCCAGCAGTCCGGGGACAGTGCGAGCTTTCTTT | . | TRBJ1-1 | TRBV12-3/TRBV12-4 | TRBD1
CASSPSGPGAQYF | TGTGCCAGCAGCCCGAGCGGCCCGGGGGCCCAGTACTTC | . | TRBJ2-5 | TRBV7-3 | .
CASSPGRRVQETQYF | TGTGCCAGCAGCCCTGGGAGAAGAGTTCAAGAGACCCAGTACTTC | . | TRBJ2-5 | TRBV11-3 | .
CASSFGTVNNEKLFF | TGCGCCAGCAGCTTCGGGACAGTTAATAATGAAAAACTGTTTTTT | . | TRBJ1-4 | TRBV5-1 | TRBD1
CASSPEGVNYGYTF | TGTGCCAGCTCACCCGAGGGAGTTAACTATGGCTACACCTTC | . | TRBJ1-2 | TRBV18 | .
CASSPAGSYNEQFF | TGTGCCAGCAGCCCCGCCGGCTCCTACAATGAGCAGTTCTTC | . | TRBJ2-1 | TRBV2 | .
CASSYSTGTGYTF | TGTGCCAGCAGTTACTCGACAGGCACTGGCTACACCTTC | . | TRBJ1-2 | TRBV6-2/TRBV6-3 | .
CASSIDGLAANTGELFF | TGTGCCAGCAGCATCGACGGACTAGCGGCTAACACCGGGGAGCTGTTTTTT | few | TRBJ2-2 | TRBV11-3 | TRBD2
CSVWGPETQYF | TGCAGCGTGTGGGGGCCGGAGACCCAGTACTTC | . | TRBJ2-5 | TRBV29-1 | .
CATAGTLNTGELFF | TGTGCCACGGCCGGGACACTGAACACCGGGGAGCTGTTTTTT | . | TRBJ2-2 | TRBV24-1 | .
CASSAGQGRSSYEQYF | TGTGCCAGCAGCGCAGGACAGGGCAGAAGCTCCTACGAGCAGTACTTC | . | TRBJ2-7 | TRBV7-6 | TRBD1
CASSPPLAKRDTGELFF | TGTGCCAGCTCACCACCCCTGGCTAAGAGGGACACCGGGGAGCTGTTTTTT | . | TRBJ2-2 | TRBV18 | .
CASSQDVGGPNEQFF | TGCGCCAGCAGCCAAGATGTGGGGGGACCCAATGAGCAGTTCTTC | . | TRBJ2-1 | TRBV4-3 | .
CAPTNGTGGAGEKLFF | TGTGCCCCGACTAACGGGACAGGGGGCGCAGGGGAAAAACTGTTTTTT | once | TRBJ1-4 | TRBV7-6 | TRBD1
CASSLEAGGTSYNEQFF | TGTGCCAGCAGCTTGGAGGCGGGGGGTACCTCCTACAATGAGCAGTTCTTC | . | TRBJ2-1 | TRBV5-8 | TRBD2
CGAGRRPNEKLFF | TGCGGGGCTGGCCGGCGACCCAATGAAAAACTGTTTTTT | . | TRBJ1-4 | TRBV29-1 | .